This T cell receptor beta chain was sequenced in a study of T cell responses to AZD1222 COVID-19 vaccine. Notes on this clone: Its antigen remains unidentified.

Overall study findings and caveats: Baseline seropositivity characterized only six AZD1222 recipients. Possibly, clonal diversity was underestimated; donors were largely white British and included more females. Two doses of AZD1222 preceded a rise in Spike-specific TCR breadth and depth.

Using immunoSEQ multiplex PCR, the repertoire was profiled, and TCRdb retains in-frame clones only, with some absent. The repertoire holds 70,000 to 90,000 clones, with approximately 88% as singletons. The sequence was obtained from an adult in good health. The sequencing here drew on peripheral blood, taken on day 0 of AZD1222 vaccination.

The chain's CDR3 is CASSVATGTMNTEAFF. The CDR3 DNA sequence: TGTGCCAGCAGCGTAGCAACAGGGACAATGAACACTGAAGCTTTCTTT. The J gene is TRBJ1-1, the V gene TRBV9, with D perhaps TRBD1 (6 bases). The CDR3 has 16 amino acids. The V and J ends lost 0 bases and 0 bases respectively, with 12 bases between them. Germline-derived CDR1 and CDR2 are SGDLS and YYNGEE.